The 18 T cell receptor beta chains in this list originate from one sample, sequenced in a study of T cells after yellow fever vaccination. A single record per CDR3 protein comes from TCRdb applying MiXCR to the 5' RACE reads. The repertoire includes more than 65,000 distinct CDR3 sequences, 13% of them detected once, and around 24% sits in the top ten. The specimen was CD8+ T cells not binding an NS4B(214-222) dextramer, sorted from PBMCs, collected approximately 22 days after the first yellow fever vaccination. All receptors come from a man between 18 and 35 years old who received the YFV17D yellow fever vaccine.

This clonotype was counted at least ten times. The rearrangement joins TRBV7-2 to TRBJ2-3; D not resolved. This CDR3 comprises 13 residues. V was pared by 2 bases and J by 4 bases, with 7 bases between. Germline lookup yields CDR1 SGHTA and CDR2 FQGNSA. The CDR3 protein is CASSLSFADTQYF. DNA of the CDR3: TGTGCCAGCAGCTTATCTTTCGCAGATACGCAGTATTTT.

The genes are TRBV13 and TRBJ1-1; D may be TRBD1 (6 bases). V lost 4 bases and J lost 1, with 10 bases in between. The CDR3 consists of 14 residues. Germline CDR1 is PRHDT and CDR2 is FYEKMQ (reference sequence). The CDR3 nucleotides are TGTGCCAGCAGCTCGACAGGCGAGAACACTGAAGCTTTCTTT. Protein: CASSSTGENTEAFF.

A few counts support this clonotype. The chain links TRBV27 to TRBJ1-2; no clear D gene. Germline V CDR1 and CDR2: MNHEY, SMNVEV (reference sequence). The CDR3 sequence is 14 residues long. Trimming pared 7 bases from V and 2 bases from J, leaving 14 bases between. This chain's CDR3 is CASTSGGPNYGYTF. CDR3 coding DNA: TGTGCCAGCACCTCTGGAGGGCCGAACTATGGCTACACCTTC.

This clonotype has only a few counts. The chain combines TRBV5-1 with TRBJ1-2; D is unresolved. The length of the CDR3 is 14 residues. The V end lost 7 bases, the J end lost 7 bases, and 20 bases lay between the germline ends. Germline V lookup: CDR1 SGHRS, CDR2 YFSETQ. For the CDR3, the DNA is TGCGCCAGCGGACCTCCGGGGAGGCTCGTTGGCTACACCTTC. Translation: CASGPPGRLVGYTF.

This clonotype has only a few counts. This chain joins TRBV6-2 or TRBV6-3 and TRBJ2-7; 8 bases are a match to TRBD1. V trimming: 2 bases; J trimming: 0 bases; junction bases outside the gene matches: 3. There are 15 residues in the CDR3. From germline, CDR1 is MNHEY and CDR2 SVGEGT. CDR3: CASSYPGQVSYEQYF. CDR3 sequence (DNA): TGTGCCAGCAGTTACCCGGGACAGGTCTCCTACGAGCAGTACTTC.

This clonotype was observed many times. The rearrangement uses TRBV12-3 or TRBV12-4 and TRBJ2-7; tentative D call: TRBD2 (6 bases). This CDR3 contains 16 residues. Trimming took off 7 bases at V and 1 base at J, with 20 bases between the two ends. CDR3 DNA: TGTGCCAGCACCCAGACCGGGACTCCGCGTTCCTACGAGCAGTACGTC. Its translation: CASTQTGTPRSYEQYV.

The chain employs TRBV4-1 and TRBJ1-1; TRBD1 agrees at 8 bases. In germline, CDR1 is MGHRA, CDR2 YSYEKL. The CDR3 length is 16 residues. The ends lost 4 bases at V and 0 bases at J; junction bases unmatched: 7. CDR3 protein: CASSRGQGAMNTEAFF. The DNA for the CDR3 is TGCGCCAGCAGCCGGGGTCAGGGGGCTATGAACACTGAAGCTTTCTTT.

The V call is TRBV4-3, the J call TRBJ2-1; D tentatively reads TRBD1 or TRBD2 (5 bases each). V lost 2 bases, J lost 6 bases, and 14 bases lay in between. This CDR3 is 15 amino acids long. Germline CDR1 reads LGHNA; CDR2 reads YSLEER. The CDR3 sequence: CASSQRITRGNEQFF. The DNA of the CDR3 is TGCGCCAGCAGCCAACGGATAACGAGGGGCAATGAGCAGTTCTTC.

The rearrangement links TRBV9 to TRBJ2-2; D is perhaps TRBD1 or TRBD2 (5 bases each). V was cut by 6 bases and J by 1 base, with 16 bases left in between. The CDR3 consists of 16 residues. Germline V gene sequence: CDR1 SGDLS, CDR2 YYNGEE. For the CDR3, the DNA is TGTGCCAGCAACTCGGGGCAGCAGATGAACACCGGGGAGCTGTTTTTT. Translating it yields CASNSGQQMNTGELFF. The full variable domain, with the rest looked up from reference TRBV9 and TRBJ2-2, is DSGVTQTPKHLITATGQRVTLRCSPRSGDLSVYWYQQSLDQGLQFLIQYYNGEERAKGNILERFSAQQFPDLHSELNLSSLELGDSALYFCASNSGQQMNTGELFFGEGSRLTVL.

This clonotype was detected only a few times. The chain links TRBV12-5 to TRBJ2-1, with 10 bases identical to TRBD1. The germline V gene encodes CDR1 LGHNT and CDR2 FRNRAP. The V segment lost 0 bases and the J segment 5 bases; nucleotides outside the gene matches: 4. The CDR3 spans 16 residues. The CDR3 here is CASGLVQGTGDNEQFF. The CDR3 DNA reads TGTGCTAGTGGTTTGGTACAGGGGACAGGGGACAATGAGCAGTTCTTC.

The sample holds a few counts of this clonotype. V and J are TRBV4-1 and TRBJ2-7, with D maybe TRBD1 (5 bases). The CDR3 runs 16 residues. The germline CDR1 and CDR2 sequences are MGHRA and YSYEKL. Trimming pared 1 base from V and 4 bases from J, leaving 17 bases between. CDR3 amino acids: CASSQVLMTTVYEQYF. The CDR3 coding sequence is TGCGCCAGCAGCCAAGTCTTGATGACGACAGTATACGAGCAGTACTTC.

The chain joins TRBV7-9 to TRBJ2-5, with 8 bases lining up with TRBD1. V was clipped by 5 bases and J by 6 bases; unmatched bases: 14. There are 16 residues in the CDR3. CDR1 and CDR2 (germline): SEHNR, FQNEAQ (reference sequence). Here the CDR3 DNA reads TGTGCCAGCAGCGAACAGTGGGCAGGGGGCAGCCAGACCCAGTACTTC. It yields the protein CASSEQWAGGSQTQYF.

This clonotype was detected many times. This chain uses TRBV7-9 with TRBJ2-7; possible D gene TRBD1, 5 bases. The V gene's germline CDR1 is SEHNR and CDR2 FQNEAQ (reference sequence). This CDR3 has 13 residues. The V gene lost 5 bases and the J gene lost 2 bases, with 10 bases spanning the gap. This CDR3 reads CASSQGYPYEQYV. CDR3 in DNA: TGTGCCAGCAGCCAGGGATACCCCTACGAGCAGTACGTC.

The chain joins TRBV11-2 to TRBJ2-7; the match to TRBD1 covers 8 bases. CDR1 SGHAT and CDR2 FQNNGV come from the germline V gene. The CDR3 extends over 14 amino acids. V lost 6 bases to trimming and J lost 3 bases; unmatched junction nucleotides: 7. In DNA form, the CDR3 reads TGTGCCAGCAGTATCGGGACAGGACTCTACGAGCAGTACGTC. Translating gives CASSIGTGLYEQYV.

This clonotype was picked up many times. The chain employs TRBV12-3 or TRBV12-4 and TRBJ2-7, with TRBD2 as a possible D gene (6 bases). Trimming cost V 3 bases and J 4 bases, with 7 bases left between them. The CDR3 sequence is 12 residues long. CDR3 bases: TGTGCCAGCAGTTTTGGGGGGTACGAGCAGTACGTC. Protein: CASSFGGYEQYV.

This clonotype has only a few counts. The V and J genes are TRBV2 and TRBJ2-5; TRBD1 agrees at 10 bases. V dropped 4 bases and J dropped 5; count of bases not matched to a gene: 4. CDR1 is SNHLY, CDR2 FYNNEI, per germline. The CDR3 is 14 amino acids. The CDR3 loop reads CASSVGTGAETQYF. The DNA for the CDR3 is TGTGCCAGCAGTGTCGGGACAGGGGCTGAGACCCAGTACTTC.

This clonotype appeared a few times. The rearrangement joins TRBV13 to TRBJ1-3, with D possibly being TRBD1 (5 bases). Trimming cost V 5 bases and J 0 bases, with 8 bases left between them. Germline CDR1 is PRHDT and CDR2 is FYEKMQ (reference sequence). This CDR3 comprises 14 residues. DNA of the CDR3: TGTGCCAGCAGCCTGACAGTCTCTGGAAACACCATATATTTT. Translation gives CASSLTVSGNTIYF.

This clonotype showed up just a few times. V gene TRBV7-9 combines with J gene TRBJ2-1; 9 positions match TRBD1. Germline loops: CDR1 SEHNR, CDR2 FQNEAQ (reference sequence). V shed 5 bases, J shed 6 bases, and the junction held 5 bases outside the gene matches. The CDR3 runs to 14 residues. The CDR3 is CASSTQGAINEQFF. DNA of the CDR3: TGTGCCAGCAGCACACAGGGGGCAATCAATGAGCAGTTCTTC.